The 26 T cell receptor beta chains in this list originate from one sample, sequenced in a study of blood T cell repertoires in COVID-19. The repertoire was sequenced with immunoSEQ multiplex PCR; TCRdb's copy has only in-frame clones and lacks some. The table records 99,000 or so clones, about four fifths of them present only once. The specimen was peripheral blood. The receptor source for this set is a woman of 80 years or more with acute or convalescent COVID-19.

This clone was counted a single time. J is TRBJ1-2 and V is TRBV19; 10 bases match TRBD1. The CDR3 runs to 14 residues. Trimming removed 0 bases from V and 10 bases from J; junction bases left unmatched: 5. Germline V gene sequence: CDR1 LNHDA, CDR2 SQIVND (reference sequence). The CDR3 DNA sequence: TGTGCCAGTAGTATAGATGACAGGGGGCTGATCTACACCTTC. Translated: CASSIDDRGLIYTF. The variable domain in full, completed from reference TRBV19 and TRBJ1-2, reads DGGITQSPKYLFRKEGQNVTLSCEQNLNHDAMYWYRQDPGQGLRLIYYSQIVNDFQKGDIAEGYSVSREKKESFPLTVTSAQKNPTAFYLCASSIDDRGLIYTFGSGTRLTVV.

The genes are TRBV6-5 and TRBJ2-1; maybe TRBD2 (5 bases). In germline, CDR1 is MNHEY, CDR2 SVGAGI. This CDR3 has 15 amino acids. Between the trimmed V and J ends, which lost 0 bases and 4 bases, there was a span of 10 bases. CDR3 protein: CASSYSSGDYNEQFF. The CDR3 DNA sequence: TGTGCCAGCAGTTACTCAAGCGGAGATTACAATGAGCAGTTCTTC.

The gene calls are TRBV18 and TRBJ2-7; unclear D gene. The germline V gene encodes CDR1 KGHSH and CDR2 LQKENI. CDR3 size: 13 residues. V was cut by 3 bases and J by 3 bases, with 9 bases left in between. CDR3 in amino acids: CASSPPTGYEQYF. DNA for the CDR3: TGTGCCAGCTCACCCCCGACTGGCTACGAGCAGTACTTC.

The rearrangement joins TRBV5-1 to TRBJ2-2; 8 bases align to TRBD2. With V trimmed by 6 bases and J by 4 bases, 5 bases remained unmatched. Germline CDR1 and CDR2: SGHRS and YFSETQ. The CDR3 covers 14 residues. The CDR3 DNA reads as TGCGCCAGCAAGCGGGAGATGAGCACCGGGGAGCTGTTTTTT. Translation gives CASKREMSTGELFF.

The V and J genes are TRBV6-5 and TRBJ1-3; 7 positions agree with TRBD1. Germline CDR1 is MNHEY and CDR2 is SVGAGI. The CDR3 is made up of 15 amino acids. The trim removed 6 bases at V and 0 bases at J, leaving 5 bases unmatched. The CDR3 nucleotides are TGTGCCAGCAGGAGGACAGGACGCTCTGGAAACACCATATATTTT. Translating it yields CASRRTGRSGNTIYF.

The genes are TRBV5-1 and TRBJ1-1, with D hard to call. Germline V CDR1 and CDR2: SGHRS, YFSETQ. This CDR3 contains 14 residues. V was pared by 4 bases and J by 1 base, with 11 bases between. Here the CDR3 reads CASSVEAPNTEAFF. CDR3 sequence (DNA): TGCGCCAGCAGCGTGGAAGCACCGAACACTGAAGCTTTCTTT.

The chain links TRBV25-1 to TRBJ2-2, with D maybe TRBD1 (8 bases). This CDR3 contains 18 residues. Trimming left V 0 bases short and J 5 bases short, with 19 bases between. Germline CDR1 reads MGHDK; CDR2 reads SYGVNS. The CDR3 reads CASSEYRGREWDTGELFF. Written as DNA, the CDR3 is TGTGCCAGCAGTGAATACAGGGGGCGGGAGTGGGATACCGGGGAGCTGTTTTTT.

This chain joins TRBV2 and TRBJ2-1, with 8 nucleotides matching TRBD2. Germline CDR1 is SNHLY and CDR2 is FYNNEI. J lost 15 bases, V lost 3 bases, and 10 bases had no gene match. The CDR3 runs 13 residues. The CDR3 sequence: CASSEDSGTRRFF. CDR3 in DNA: TGTGCCAGCAGTGAGGATAGCGGGACGAGGCGGTTCTTC.

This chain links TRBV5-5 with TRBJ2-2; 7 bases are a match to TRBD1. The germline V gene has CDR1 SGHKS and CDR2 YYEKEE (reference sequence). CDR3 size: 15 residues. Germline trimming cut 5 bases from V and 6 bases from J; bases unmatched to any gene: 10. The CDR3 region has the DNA TGTGCCAGCAGGGACCTGACAGGGAATCCCGGGGAGCTGTTTTTT. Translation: CASRDLTGNPGELFF.

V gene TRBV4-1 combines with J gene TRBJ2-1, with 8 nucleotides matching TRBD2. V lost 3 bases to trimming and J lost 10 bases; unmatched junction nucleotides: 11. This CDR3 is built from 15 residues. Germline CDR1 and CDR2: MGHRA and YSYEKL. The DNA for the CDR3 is TGCGCCAGCAGCCATATGACGGGACTAGTATCCGAGCAGTTCTTC. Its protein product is CASSHMTGLVSEQFF.

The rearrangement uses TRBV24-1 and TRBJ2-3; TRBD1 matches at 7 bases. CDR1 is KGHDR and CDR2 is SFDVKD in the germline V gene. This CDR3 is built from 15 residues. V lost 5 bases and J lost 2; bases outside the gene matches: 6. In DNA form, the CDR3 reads TGTGCCACCAGTGGAGACAGGGCCGCCACAGATACGCAGTATTTT. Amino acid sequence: CATSGDRAATDTQYF.

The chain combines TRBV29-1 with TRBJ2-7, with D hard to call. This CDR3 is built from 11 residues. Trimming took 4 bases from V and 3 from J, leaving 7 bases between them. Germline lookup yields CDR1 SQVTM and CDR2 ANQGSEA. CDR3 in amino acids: CSVADNYEQYV. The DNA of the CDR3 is TGCAGCGTTGCTGACAACTACGAGCAGTACGTC.

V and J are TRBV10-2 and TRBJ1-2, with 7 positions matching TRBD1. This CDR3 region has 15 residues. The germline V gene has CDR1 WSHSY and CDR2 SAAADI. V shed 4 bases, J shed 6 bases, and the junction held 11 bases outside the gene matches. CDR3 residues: CASSGDRVRSNGYTF. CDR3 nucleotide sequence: TGCGCCAGCAGTGGCGACAGGGTGCGAAGTAATGGCTACACCTTC.

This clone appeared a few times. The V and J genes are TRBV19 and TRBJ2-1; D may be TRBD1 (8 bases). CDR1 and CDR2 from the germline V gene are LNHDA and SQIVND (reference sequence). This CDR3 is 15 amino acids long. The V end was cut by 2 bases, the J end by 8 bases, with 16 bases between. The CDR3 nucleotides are TGTGCCAGTAGTATAACAGGGGGAGGGGGCCATGAGCAGTTCTTC. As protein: CASSITGGGGHEQFF.

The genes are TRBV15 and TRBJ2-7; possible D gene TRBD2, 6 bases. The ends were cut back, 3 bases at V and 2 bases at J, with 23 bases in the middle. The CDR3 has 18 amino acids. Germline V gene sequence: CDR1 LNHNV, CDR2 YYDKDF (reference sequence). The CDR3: CATSRGSPGGTSTYEQYF. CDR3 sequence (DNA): TGTGCCACCAGCAGGGGGTCACCCGGCGGGACGTCCACCTACGAGCAGTACTTC.

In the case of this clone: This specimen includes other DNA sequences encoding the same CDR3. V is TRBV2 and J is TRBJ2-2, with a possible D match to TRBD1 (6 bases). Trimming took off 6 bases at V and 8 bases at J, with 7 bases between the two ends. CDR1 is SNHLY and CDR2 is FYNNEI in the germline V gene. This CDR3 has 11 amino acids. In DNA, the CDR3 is TGTGCCAGCAGCCAGGGGGGGGAGCTGTTTTTT. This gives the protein CASSQGGELFF. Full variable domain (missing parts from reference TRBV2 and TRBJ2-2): EPEVTQTPSHQVTQMGQEVILRCVPISNHLYFYWYRQILGQKVEFLVSFYNNEISEKSEIFDDQFSVERPDGSNFTLKIRSTKLEDSAMYFCASSQGGELFFGEGSRLTVL.

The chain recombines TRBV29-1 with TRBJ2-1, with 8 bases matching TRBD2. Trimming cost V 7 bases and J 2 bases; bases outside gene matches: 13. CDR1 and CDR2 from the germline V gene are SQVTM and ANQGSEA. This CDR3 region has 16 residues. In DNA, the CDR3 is TGCAGCGCTACTTTTTCTACTAGCGGAGCCTACAATGAGCAGTTCTTC. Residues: CSATFSTSGAYNEQFF.

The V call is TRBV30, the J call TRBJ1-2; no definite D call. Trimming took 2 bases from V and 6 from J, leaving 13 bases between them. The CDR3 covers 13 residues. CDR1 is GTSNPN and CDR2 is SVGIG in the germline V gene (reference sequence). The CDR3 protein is CAWSFDNTDGYTF. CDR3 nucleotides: TGTGCCTGGAGTTTCGACAATACGGATGGCTACACCTTC.

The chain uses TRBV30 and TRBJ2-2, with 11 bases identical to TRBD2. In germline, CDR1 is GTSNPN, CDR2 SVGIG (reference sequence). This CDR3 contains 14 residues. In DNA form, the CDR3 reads TGTGGCATATCTAGCGGGAGGAGTATCGGGGAGCTGTTTTTT. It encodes CGISSGRSIGELFF.

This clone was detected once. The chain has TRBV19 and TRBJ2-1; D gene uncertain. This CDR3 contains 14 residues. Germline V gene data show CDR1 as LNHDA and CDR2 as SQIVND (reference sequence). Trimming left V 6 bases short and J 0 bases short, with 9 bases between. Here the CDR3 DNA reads TGTGCCAGTAGACAGTTTGGCTCCTACAATGAGCAGTTCTTC. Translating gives CASRQFGSYNEQFF.

The CDR3 sequence is CASSLEGPLYSGANVLTF. CDR3 DNA sequence: TGCGCCAGCAGCTTGGAGGGGCCCCTATACTCTGGGGCCAACGTCCTGACTTTC. The V call is TRBV5-1, the J call TRBJ2-6, with D possibly TRBD1 on 5 matching bases. CDR1 is SGHRS, CDR2 YFSETQ, per germline. This CDR3 has 18 residues. Trimming removed 0 bases from V and 0 bases from J, with 13 bases in between.

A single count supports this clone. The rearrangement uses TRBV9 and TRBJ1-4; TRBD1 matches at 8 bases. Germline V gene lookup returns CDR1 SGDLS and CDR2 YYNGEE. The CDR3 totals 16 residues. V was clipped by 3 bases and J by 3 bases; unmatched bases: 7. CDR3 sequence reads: CASSAQVGQANEKLFF. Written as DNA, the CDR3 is TGTGCCAGCAGCGCCCAGGTGGGACAGGCTAATGAAAAACTGTTTTTT.

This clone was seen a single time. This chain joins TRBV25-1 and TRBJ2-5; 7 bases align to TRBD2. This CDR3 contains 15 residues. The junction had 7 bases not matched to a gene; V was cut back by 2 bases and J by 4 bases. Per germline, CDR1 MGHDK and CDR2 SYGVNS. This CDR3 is CASSEPAGLLETQYF. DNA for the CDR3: TGTGCCAGCAGTGAACCAGCGGGGTTACTAGAGACCCAGTACTTC. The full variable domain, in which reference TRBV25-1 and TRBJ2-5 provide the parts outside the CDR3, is EADIYQTPRYLVIGTGKKITLECSQTMGHDKMYWYQQDPGMELHLIHYSYGVNSTEKGDLSSESTVSRIRTEHFPLTLESARPSHTSQYLCASSEPAGLLETQYFGPGTRLLVL.

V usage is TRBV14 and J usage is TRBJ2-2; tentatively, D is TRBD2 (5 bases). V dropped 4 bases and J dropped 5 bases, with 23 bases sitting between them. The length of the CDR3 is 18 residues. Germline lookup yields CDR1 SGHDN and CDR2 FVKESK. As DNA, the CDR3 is TGTGCCAGCAGCCCGAAGATCGCTAGTTTTGGGAGAACCGGGGAGCTGTTTTTT. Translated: CASSPKIASFGRTGELFF. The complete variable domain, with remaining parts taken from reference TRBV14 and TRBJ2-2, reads EAGVTQFPSHSVIEKGQTVTLRCDPISGHDNLYWYRRVMGKEIKFLLHFVKESKQDESGMPNNRFLAERTGGTYSTLKVQPAELEDSGVYFCASSPKIASFGRTGELFFGEGSRLTVL.

The CDR3 DNA is TGTGCCAGCAGCTTAGAATTCCGAAACATTCAGTACTTC. This sequence encodes CASSLEFRNIQYF. The genes are TRBV7-2 and TRBJ2-4; no clear D gene. With 1 base removed from V and 6 bases from J, the gap between germline ends came to 7 bases. Germline V gene sequence: CDR1 SGHTA, CDR2 FQGNSA. The CDR3 sequence is 13 residues long.

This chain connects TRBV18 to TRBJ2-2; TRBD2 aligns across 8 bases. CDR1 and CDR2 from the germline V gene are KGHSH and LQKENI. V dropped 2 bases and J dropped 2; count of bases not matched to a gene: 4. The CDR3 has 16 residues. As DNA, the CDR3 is TGTGCCAGCTCACCATTGACTAGCGCAAACACCGGGGAGCTGTTTTTT. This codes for CASSPLTSANTGELFF.